The TCR beta chain described here comes from a study of identical twins. Germline assignment: CDR1 LGHNA and CDR2 YSLEER. Losses at the gene ends were 0 bases for V and 8 bases for J; bases not matched to a gene: 6. CDR3 length: 17 residues. TCRdb itself ran the 5' RACE reads through MiXCR, one entry per CDR3 protein. Of around 220,000 distinct CDR3 sequences listed, 11% to 15% were seen once; the top ten hold approximately 10%. The material sequenced was memory (CD45RO+) T cells sorted from blood. The genes are TRBV4-3 and TRBJ2-1; 14 bases agree with TRBD2. This clonotype was sampled from a woman aged 18-29 years in good health. CDR3 coding DNA: TGCGCCAGCAGCCAAGAAAGGGGACTAGCGGGAGCGCATGAGCAGTTCTTC. Amino acids: CASSQERGLAGAHEQFF.